The entry below gives a single T cell receptor (beta chain) sequence along with its context. The V gene's germline CDR1 is SGHRS and CDR2 YFSETQ. The V and J ends lost 0 bases and 4 bases, in that order; junction bases with no gene match: 8. The CDR3 totals 17 residues. This sample stems from a study of blood T cell repertoires in COVID-19. Using immunoSEQ multiplex PCR, the repertoire was profiled, and TCRdb retains in-frame clones only, with some absent. The sample contains approximately 130,000 clones, about four fifths of which appear only once. The sequence derives from a human donor in a cohort sampled during active COVID-19. The chain is built from TRBV5-1 and TRBJ2-2; 8 bases are shared with TRBD2. Sequenced sample: peripheral blood. CDR3 coding DNA: TGCGCCAGCAGCTTGGGTTTAGCGGGGACGGGCACCGGGGAGCTGTTTTTT. Translation gives CASSLGLAGTGTGELFF.